This TCR beta chain was identified in a study of blood T cell repertoires in COVID-19. The CDR3 covers 15 residues. With V trimmed by 1 base and J by 5 bases, 5 bases remained unmatched. The germline V gene has CDR1 SGHTA and CDR2 FQGNSA. Under the authors' procedure: Using reference gene primer amplification, nucleated cell counts were estimated. The assay was immunoSEQ multiplex PCR, and TCRdb's table has in-frame clones only and misses some. V and J calls plus clone size are reproduced from that table; the DNA served to infer D and trimming. The data show about 120,000 clones, about four fifths seen once.

Sequenced material: peripheral blood. The TCR was taken from a human donor in a cohort sampled during active COVID-19. The chain is built from TRBV7-2 and TRBJ2-5, with 9 positions matching TRBD1. CDR3 sequence (DNA): TGTGCCAGCAGCTTAGACGGGACAGGGTGGGAGACCCAGTACTTC. Translating gives CASSLDGTGWETQYF.